The subject of this entry is one TCR beta chain. Its target is unknown. The data stem from a study of cytomegalovirus exposure and HLA in healthy donors. Findings and caveats of the study: TCR clusters originating in the first cohort tended to co-occur in the 120 validation repertoires, according to a later analysis. While the bulk of TCR sequences proved rare, some public TCRs turned up in many donors. Cytomegalovirus association was assigned to over 150 TCR beta chains.

Here immunoSEQ multiplex PCR was the method, and the copy in TCRdb shows in-frame clones only, minus some. The data contain some 140,000 clones, roughly 81% of them singletons. Source material: PBMCs. The clonotype was recovered from a woman in her twenties or thirties in good health and CMV-seronegative.

The CDR3: CASSIGQGPNQPQHF. CDR3 DNA sequence: TGTGCCAGTAGTATAGGCCAGGGTCCCAATCAGCCCCAGCATTTT. The chain is built from TRBV19 and TRBJ1-5; D perhaps matches TRBD1 (5 bases). CDR1 and CDR2 from the germline V gene are LNHDA and SQIVND (reference sequence). The V end lost 1 base, the J end lost 3 bases, and 10 bases lay between the germline ends. There are 15 residues in the CDR3.